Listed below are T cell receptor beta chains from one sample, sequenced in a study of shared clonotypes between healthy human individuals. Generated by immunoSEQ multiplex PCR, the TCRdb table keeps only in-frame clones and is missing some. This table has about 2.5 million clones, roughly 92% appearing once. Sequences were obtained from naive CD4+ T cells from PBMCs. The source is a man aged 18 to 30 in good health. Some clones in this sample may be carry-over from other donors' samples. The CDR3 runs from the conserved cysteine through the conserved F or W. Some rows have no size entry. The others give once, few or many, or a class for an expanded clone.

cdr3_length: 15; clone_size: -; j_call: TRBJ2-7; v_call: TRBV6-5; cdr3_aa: CASSYSPGRSYEQYF
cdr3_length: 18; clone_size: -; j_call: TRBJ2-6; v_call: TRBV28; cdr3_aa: CASSLNRLGISGANVLTF
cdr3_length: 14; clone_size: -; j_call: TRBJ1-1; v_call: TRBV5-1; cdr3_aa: CASSLQGIATEAFF
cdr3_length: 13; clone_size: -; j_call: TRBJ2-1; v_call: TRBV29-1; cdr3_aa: CSFAGPDMNEQFF
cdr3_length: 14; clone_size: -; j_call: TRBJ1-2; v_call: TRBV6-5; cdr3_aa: CASSYAGQAYGYTF
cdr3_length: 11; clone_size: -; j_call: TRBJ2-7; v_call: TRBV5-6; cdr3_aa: CASSPQYEQYF
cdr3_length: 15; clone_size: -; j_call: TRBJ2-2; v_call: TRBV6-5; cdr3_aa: CASRPPTGYTGELFF
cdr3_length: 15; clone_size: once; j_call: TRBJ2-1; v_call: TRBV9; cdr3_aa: CASSQTGGPYNEQFF
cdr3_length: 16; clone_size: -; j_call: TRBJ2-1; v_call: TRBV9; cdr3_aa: CASSAHRDGSYNEQFF
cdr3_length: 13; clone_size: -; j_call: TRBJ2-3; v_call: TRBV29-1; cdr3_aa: CSVEGAPPDTQYF
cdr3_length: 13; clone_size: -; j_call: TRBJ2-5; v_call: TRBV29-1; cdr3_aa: CSVAGGAAGSQYF
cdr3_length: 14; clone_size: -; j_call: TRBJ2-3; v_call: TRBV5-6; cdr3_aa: CASSQPRRGDTQYF
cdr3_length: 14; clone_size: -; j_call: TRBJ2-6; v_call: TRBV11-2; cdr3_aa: CASRRLSGANVLTF
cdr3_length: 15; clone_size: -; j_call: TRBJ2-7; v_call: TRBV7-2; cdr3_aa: CASSTQGASPYEQYF
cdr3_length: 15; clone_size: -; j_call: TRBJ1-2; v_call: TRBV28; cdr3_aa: CASSSPGQLVDGYTF
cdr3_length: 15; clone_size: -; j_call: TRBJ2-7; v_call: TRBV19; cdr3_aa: CASSPPGQTSYEQYF
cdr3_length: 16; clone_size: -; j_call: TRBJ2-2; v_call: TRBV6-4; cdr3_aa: CASSDGRQGNTGELFF
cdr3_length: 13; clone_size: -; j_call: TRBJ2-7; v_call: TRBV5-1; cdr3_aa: CASSFYREGEQYF
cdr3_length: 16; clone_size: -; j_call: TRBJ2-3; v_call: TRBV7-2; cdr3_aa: CASSLAGVAGTNTQYF
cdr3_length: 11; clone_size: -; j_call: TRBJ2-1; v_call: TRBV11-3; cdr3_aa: CASSAGDEQFF
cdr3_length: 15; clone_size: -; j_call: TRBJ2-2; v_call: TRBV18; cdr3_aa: CASSPTGQPSGELFF
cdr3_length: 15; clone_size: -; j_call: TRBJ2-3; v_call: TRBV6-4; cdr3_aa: CASSVAGAHTDTQYF
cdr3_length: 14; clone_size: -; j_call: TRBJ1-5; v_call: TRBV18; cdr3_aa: CASSPDREVQPQHF
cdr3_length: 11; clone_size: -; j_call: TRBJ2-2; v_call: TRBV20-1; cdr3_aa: CSASYLGELFF
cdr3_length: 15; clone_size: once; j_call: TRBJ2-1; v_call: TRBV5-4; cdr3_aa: CASSSDRGLYNEQFF
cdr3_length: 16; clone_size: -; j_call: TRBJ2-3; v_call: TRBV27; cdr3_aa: CASRERTGAGTDTQYF
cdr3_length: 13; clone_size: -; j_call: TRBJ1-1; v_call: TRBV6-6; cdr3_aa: CASTRGFGTEAFF
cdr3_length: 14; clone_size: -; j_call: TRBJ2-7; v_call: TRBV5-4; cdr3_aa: CASSQRTGLHEQYF
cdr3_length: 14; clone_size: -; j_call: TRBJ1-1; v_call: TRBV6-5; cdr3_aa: CASRPDPLNTEAFF
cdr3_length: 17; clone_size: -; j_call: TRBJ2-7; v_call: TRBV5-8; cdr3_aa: CASSLALMVRAGYEQYF
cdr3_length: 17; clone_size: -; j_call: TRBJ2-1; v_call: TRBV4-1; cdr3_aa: CASSQGFPGLAGFGQFF
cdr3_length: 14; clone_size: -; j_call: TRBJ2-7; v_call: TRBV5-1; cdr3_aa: CASSLDFPSYEQYF
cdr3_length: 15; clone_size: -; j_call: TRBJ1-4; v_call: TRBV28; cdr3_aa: CASSYLEGGAEKLFF
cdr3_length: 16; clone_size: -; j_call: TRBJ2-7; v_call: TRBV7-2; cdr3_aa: CASSLVGTSEATEQYF
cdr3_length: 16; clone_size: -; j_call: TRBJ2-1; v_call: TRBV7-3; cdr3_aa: CASSPRTSGPTDEQFF
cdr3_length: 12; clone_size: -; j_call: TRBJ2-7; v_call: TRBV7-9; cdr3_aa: CASSLAAYEQYF
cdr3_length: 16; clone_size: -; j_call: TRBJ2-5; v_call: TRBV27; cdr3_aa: CASSPGRGMVGETQYF
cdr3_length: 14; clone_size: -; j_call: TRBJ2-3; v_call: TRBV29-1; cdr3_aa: CSVEADRPTDTQYF
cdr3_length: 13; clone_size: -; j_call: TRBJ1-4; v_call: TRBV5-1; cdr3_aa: CASSPGRFEKLFF
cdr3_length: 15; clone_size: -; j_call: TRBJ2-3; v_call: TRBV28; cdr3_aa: CASSHGDRGADTQYF